Reported below is one T cell receptor beta chain. TCR beta CDR3 region amplification was performed from RNA transcripts. The HTBI primer set drove a first-round RT-PCR of the TCR CDR3. Using its own MiXCR run on the multiplex PCR reads, TCRdb lists one record per CDR3 protein. The sample carries about 560,000 distinct CDR3 sequences, approximately 16% recorded once. This entry belongs to a study of T cells in Graves' hyperthyroidism and ophthalmopathy. Absence of ophthalmopathy progression within 18 months defined stable Graves' hyperthyroidism. Newly diagnosed hyperthyroidism patients aged 18 to 65 years had disease lasting under 2 months. Germline V gene sequence: CDR1 SGHNT, CDR2 YYREEE (reference sequence). With V trimmed by 4 bases and J by 2 bases, 7 bases remained unmatched. The length of the CDR3 is 15 residues.

The genes are TRBV5-4 and TRBJ1-2, with 8 bases matching TRBD1. The sequence was collected from a woman aged 18-29 years with Graves' hyperthyroidism. The sample comprised blood. CDR3 in amino acids: CASSNMDRANYGYTF. The CDR3, as DNA: TGTGCCAGCAGCAACATGGACAGGGCCAACTATGGCTACACCTTC.